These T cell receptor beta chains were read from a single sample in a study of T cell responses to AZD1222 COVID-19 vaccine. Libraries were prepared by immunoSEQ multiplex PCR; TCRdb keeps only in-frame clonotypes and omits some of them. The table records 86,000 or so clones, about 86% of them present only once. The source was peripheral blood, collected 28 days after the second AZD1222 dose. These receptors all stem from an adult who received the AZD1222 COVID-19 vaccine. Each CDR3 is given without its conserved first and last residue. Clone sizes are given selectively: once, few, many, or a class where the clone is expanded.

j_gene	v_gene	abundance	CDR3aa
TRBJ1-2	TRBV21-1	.	ASSKAYGAEYNYGYT
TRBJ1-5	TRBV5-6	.	ASSRAGANQPQH
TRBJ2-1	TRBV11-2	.	ASTGPKGHNEQF
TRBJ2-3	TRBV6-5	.	ASSYSGRTDTQY
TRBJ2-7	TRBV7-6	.	ASSTGGSVEQY
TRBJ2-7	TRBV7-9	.	ASSSPWIPPYEQY
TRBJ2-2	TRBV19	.	ASSTEQGRAGELF
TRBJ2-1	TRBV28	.	ASRSGLAGNEQF
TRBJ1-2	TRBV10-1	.	ASSESQLGGYT
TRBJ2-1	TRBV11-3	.	ASSLNPNEQF
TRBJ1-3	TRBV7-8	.	ASGPHGGLSGNTIY
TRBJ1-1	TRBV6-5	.	ASSPGTGTEAF
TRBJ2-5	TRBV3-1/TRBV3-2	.	ASSQKRLAGGQETQY
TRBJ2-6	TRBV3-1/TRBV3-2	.	ASSPFDKGGANVLT
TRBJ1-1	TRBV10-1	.	ASSESGRGFEAF
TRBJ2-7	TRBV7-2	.	ASSLGGGAAEQY
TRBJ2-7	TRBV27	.	ASRKTGGTGEQY
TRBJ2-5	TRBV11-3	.	ASSFRGLGTQY
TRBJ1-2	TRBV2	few	ASSDRGIYGYT
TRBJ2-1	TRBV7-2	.	ASSSRGGPSGEQF
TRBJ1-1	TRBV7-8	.	ASSQVGGGAEAF
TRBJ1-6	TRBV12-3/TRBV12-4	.	ASSLGTSPLH
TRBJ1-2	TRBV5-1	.	ASSLEPLGGALSYGYT
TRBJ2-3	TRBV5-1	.	ASSLAGTDPSTDTQY
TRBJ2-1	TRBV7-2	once	ASSLSRNPYNEQF
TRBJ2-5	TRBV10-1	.	ASSQGQGGETQY
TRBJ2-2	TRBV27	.	ASSFQHNTGELF
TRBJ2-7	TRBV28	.	ASSSTLAGAAYEQY
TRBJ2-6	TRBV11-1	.	ASSRPLAGANVLT
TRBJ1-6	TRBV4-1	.	ASSQSGGARSPLH
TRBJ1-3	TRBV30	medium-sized	AWTRWDGNTIY
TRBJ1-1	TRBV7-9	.	ASSPTPLQNTEAF
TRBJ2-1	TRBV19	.	ASVLGGGNNEQF
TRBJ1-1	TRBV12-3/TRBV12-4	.	ASSRQGGTEAF
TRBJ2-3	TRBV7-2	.	ASSLYTPGLAGVGDTQY
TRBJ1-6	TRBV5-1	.	ASRRGTNNSPLH
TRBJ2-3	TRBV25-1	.	ASSQQAWGTDTQY
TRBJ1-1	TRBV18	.	ASSQGQGAGTEAF
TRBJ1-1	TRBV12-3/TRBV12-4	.	ASSFGGTEAF
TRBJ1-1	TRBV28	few	ASSLRWTEAF
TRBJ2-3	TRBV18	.	ASSPPVSARSTDTQY
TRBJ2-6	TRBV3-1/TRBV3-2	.	ASSQDPGRGVSGANVLT
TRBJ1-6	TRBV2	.	AAGTGNRSPLH
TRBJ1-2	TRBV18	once	ASSPAQRIPGYT
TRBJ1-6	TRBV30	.	AWSVRGDNSPLH
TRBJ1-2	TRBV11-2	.	ASSLERPAFKTPSYGYT
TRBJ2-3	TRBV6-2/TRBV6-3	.	ASNPSIVYRGGNRTQY
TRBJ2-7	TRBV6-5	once	ASSSPLRQSYEQY
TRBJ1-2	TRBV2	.	ASSDEGYGYT
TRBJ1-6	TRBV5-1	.	ASSPEADRAYSPLH
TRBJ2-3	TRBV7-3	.	ASSSSTDTQY
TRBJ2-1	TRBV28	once	ASSSSGRPSNEQF
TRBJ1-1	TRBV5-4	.	ASSFGQLNTEAF
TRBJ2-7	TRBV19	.	ASTSGSTYEQY
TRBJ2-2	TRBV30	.	AWKGRGVNTGELF
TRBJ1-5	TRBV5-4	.	ASSPDPGGRKPQH
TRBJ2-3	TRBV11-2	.	ASRASGGLTDTQY
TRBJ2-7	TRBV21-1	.	ASSKATSGSYEQY
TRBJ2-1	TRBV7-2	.	ASSLARGNEQF
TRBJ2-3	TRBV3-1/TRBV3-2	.	ASSPGWGGTDTQY